The present TCR beta chain was sequenced within a study of T-cell memory formation after mild COVID-19. About the research overall: The study found TCR clusters largely donor specific.

The CDR3 runs to 13 residues. Trimming took 6 bases from V and 5 from J, leaving 14 bases between them. Germline CDR1 and CDR2: SGHRS and YFSETQ. TCRdb ran MiXCR on the 5' RACE reads and lists one entry per CDR3 protein. The sample comprises some 250,000 distinct CDR3 sequences, roughly 9.4% of which are singletons, and 22% rests with the top ten. Sequenced: PBMCs or a T cell subset sorted from them (not recorded which). This rearrangement joins TRBV5-1 to TRBJ1-1; D is perhaps TRBD1 (6 bases). This clonotype was sampled from a man aged 18-30 years who had mild COVID-19 (a few samples of this study predate the infection). Cell type and time point are not known. CDR3 nucleotide sequence: TGCGCCAGCATGCGGGGGGCGATGACTGAAGCTTTCTTT. Its protein is CASMRGAMTEAFF.